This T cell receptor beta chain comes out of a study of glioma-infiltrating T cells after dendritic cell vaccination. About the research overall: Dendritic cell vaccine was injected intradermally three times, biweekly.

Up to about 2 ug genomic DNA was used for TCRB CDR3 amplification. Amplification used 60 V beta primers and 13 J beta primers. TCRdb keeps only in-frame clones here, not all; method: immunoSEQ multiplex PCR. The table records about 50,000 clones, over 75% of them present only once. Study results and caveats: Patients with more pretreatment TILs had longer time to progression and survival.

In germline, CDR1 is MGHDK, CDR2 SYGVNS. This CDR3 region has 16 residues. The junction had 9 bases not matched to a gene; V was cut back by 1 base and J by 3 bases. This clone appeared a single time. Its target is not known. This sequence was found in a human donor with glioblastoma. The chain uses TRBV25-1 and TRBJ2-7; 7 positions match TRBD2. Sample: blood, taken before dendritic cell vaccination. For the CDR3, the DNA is TGTGCCAGCAGTGAATCTGGGGGGGGTCAGCGCTACGAGCAGTACTTC. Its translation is CASSESGGGQRYEQYF.